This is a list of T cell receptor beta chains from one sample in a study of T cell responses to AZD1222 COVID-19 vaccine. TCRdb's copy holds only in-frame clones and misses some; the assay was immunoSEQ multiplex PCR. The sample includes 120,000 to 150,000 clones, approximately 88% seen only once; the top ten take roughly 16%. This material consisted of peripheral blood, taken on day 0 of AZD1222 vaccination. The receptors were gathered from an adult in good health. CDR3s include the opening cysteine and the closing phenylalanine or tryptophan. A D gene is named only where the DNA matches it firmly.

cdr3_aa: CASSQRGRSTDTQYF
cdr3_nt: TGTGCCAGCAGTCAAAGGGGGCGTTCCACAGATACGCAGTATTTT
d_call: TRBD1
v_call: TRBV7-7
j_call: TRBJ2-3

cdr3_aa: CASSITEGSIQYF
cdr3_nt: TGTGCCAGTAGTATCACCGAGGGTAGCATTCAGTACTTC
d_call: .
v_call: TRBV19
j_call: TRBJ2-4

cdr3_aa: CASSQDRGSGKNIQYF
cdr3_nt: TGCGCCAGCAGCCAAGATCGGGGGTCCGGCAAAAACATTCAGTACTTC
d_call: .
v_call: TRBV4-1
j_call: TRBJ2-4

cdr3_aa: CASSQFGGANNEQFF
cdr3_nt: TGTGCCAGCAGCCAATTTGGGGGGGCTAACAATGAGCAGTTCTTC
d_call: .
v_call: TRBV4-2
j_call: TRBJ2-1

cdr3_aa: CASSYDPGSWYGYTF
cdr3_nt: TGTGCCAGCAGTTACGATCCGGGTAGCTGGTATGGCTACACCTTC
d_call: .
v_call: TRBV6-5
j_call: TRBJ1-2

cdr3_aa: CATSRDWATGVSGNTIYF
cdr3_nt: TGTGCCACCAGCAGAGATTGGGCGACAGGAGTATCCGGAAACACCATATATTTT
d_call: .
v_call: TRBV15
j_call: TRBJ1-3

cdr3_aa: CAISEQGSNQPQHF
cdr3_nt: TGTGCCATCAGTGAACAAGGTAGCAATCAGCCCCAGCATTTT
d_call: .
v_call: TRBV10-3
j_call: TRBJ1-5

cdr3_aa: CASSPPLNTEAFF
cdr3_nt: TGTGCCAGCAGCCCTCCACTGAACACTGAAGCTTTCTTT
d_call: .
v_call: TRBV7-9
j_call: TRBJ1-1

cdr3_aa: CASRTGYEKLFF
cdr3_nt: TGTGCCAGCAGGACAGGGTATGAAAAACTGTTTTTT
d_call: TRBD1
v_call: TRBV27
j_call: TRBJ1-4

cdr3_aa: CASTPPGGLYGYTF
cdr3_nt: TGTGCCAGTACCCCACCCGGGGGCCTCTATGGCTACACCTTC
d_call: .
v_call: TRBV19
j_call: TRBJ1-2

cdr3_aa: CASRPSANYGYTF
cdr3_nt: TGTGCCAGCAGGCCGTCTGCTAACTATGGCTACACCTTC
d_call: .
v_call: TRBV28
j_call: TRBJ1-2

cdr3_aa: CASSQLNPGGRTGELFF
cdr3_nt: TGCGCCAGCAGCCAACTTAACCCCGGGGGACGCACCGGGGAGCTGTTTTTT
d_call: .
v_call: TRBV4-3
j_call: TRBJ2-2

cdr3_aa: CASSSRGYESGANVLTF
cdr3_nt: TGTGCCAGCAGCTCAAGAGGCTATGAATCTGGGGCCAACGTCCTGACTTTC
d_call: .
v_call: TRBV7-2
j_call: TRBJ2-6